These 18 T cell receptor beta chains came from one sample sequenced in a study of control samples from healthy donors and cancer patients. The assay was immunoSEQ multiplex PCR, and TCRdb's table has in-frame clones only and misses some. Of roughly 98,000 clones listed, 80% to 95% are singletons. Sequencing used blood. The receptors originated from a man younger than 35 in good health.

The rearrangement links TRBV29-1 to TRBJ1-2, with D perhaps TRBD1 (6 bases). In germline, CDR1 is SQVTM, CDR2 ANQGSEA. This CDR3 region has 12 residues. The V end was cut by 3 bases, the J end by 5 bases, with 10 bases between. The CDR3, as DNA: TGCAGCGTTGAGGACAGAAGATATGGCTACACCTTC. Protein: CSVEDRRYGYTF. Drawing the rest from reference TRBV29-1 and TRBJ1-2, the complete variable domain is SAVISQKPSRDICQRGTSLTIQCQVDSQVTMMFWYRQQPGQSLTLIATANQGSEATYESGFVIDKFPISRPNLTFSTLTVSNMSPEDSSIYLCSVEDRRYGYTFGSGTRLTVV.

The J gene is TRBJ2-1, the V gene TRBV11-2; 8 bases fit TRBD2. V shed 3 bases, J shed 9 bases, and the junction held 7 bases outside the gene matches. CDR1 is SGHAT, CDR2 FQNNGV, per germline. The CDR3 contains 14 residues. As DNA, the CDR3 is TGTGCCAGCAGCTTCAACAACGGGAGGGGTGAGCAGTTCTTC. Translating it yields CASSFNNGRGEQFF.

The V call is TRBV19, the J call TRBJ1-6, with 8 bases lining up with TRBD1. In germline, CDR1 is LNHDA, CDR2 SQIVND (reference sequence). The junction had 6 bases not matched to a gene; V was cut back by 9 bases and J by 11 bases. CDR3 length: 12 residues. CDR3 nucleotide sequence: TGTGCCAGCGGACAGGGAACGACACCCCTCCACTTT. Translation: CASGQGTTPLHF.

The sample holds one count of this clone. V and J are TRBV27 and TRBJ1-5, with D perhaps matching TRBD1 (6 bases). Looked up from germline, CDR1 is MNHEY and CDR2 is SMNVEV (reference sequence). The CDR3 is 19 residues long. V was pared by 0 bases and J by 3 bases, with 21 bases between. As DNA, the CDR3 is TGTGCCAGCAGTTTATCCGGTTGGGCCGAGGAGGGGGTCAATCAGCCCCAGCATTTT. Amino acid sequence: CASSLSGWAEEGVNQPQHF.

The rearrangement joins TRBV7-2 to TRBJ1-5, with TRBD1 as a possible D gene (6 bases). Between the trimmed V and J ends, which lost 7 bases and 0 bases, there was a span of 13 bases. This CDR3 is 15 amino acids long. Germline CDR1 reads SGHTA; CDR2 reads FQGNSA. The CDR3 reads CASNYRETSNQPQHF. CDR3 sequence (DNA): TGTGCCAGCAACTACAGGGAAACTAGCAATCAGCCCCAGCATTTT.

CDR3 coding DNA: TGTGCCACCAGTGATCGTAGACTAGCGGGGGGTGGAGATACGCAGTATTTT. Encoded protein: CATSDRRLAGGGDTQYF. The rearrangement joins TRBV24-1 to TRBJ2-3; TRBD2 agrees at 13 bases. This CDR3 is built from 17 residues. CDR1 KGHDR and CDR2 SFDVKD come from the germline V gene. The V gene end was trimmed by 3 bases and the J gene end by 5 bases; junction bases not matched to a gene: 7.

The V and J genes are TRBV5-4 and TRBJ1-5; no clear D. V was pared by 1 base and J by 7 bases, with 24 bases between. The CDR3 sequence is 18 residues long. The germline gives CDR1 SGHNT, CDR2 YYREEE (reference sequence). CDR3 in DNA: TGTGCCAGCAGCTTGTGTGGTCCCCCGACCCCTACGGGGCAGCCCCAGCATTTT. Its translation is CASSLCGPPTPTGQPQHF.

V and J are TRBV12-3 or TRBV12-4 and TRBJ1-5, with a weak D call TRBD1 (6 bases). Trimming pared 3 bases from V and 6 bases from J, leaving 9 bases between. CDR3 length: 13 residues. CDR3 amino acids: CASSFWGAQPQHF. The CDR3, as DNA: TGTGCCAGCAGTTTTTGGGGGGCTCAGCCCCAGCATTTT.

The chain uses TRBV6-6 and TRBJ1-6, with 10 nucleotides matching TRBD1. With 5 bases clipped from V and 10 bases from J, the junction kept 17 bases outside the gene matches. The germline V gene has CDR1 MNHNY and CDR2 SVGAGI (reference sequence). This CDR3 comprises 18 residues. The CDR3 coding sequence is TGTGCCAGCAGTCCGGGATGGGACAGGGGAAATGTTTGGTCACCCCTCCACTTT. It is translated as CASSPGWDRGNVWSPLHF.

This rearrangement joins TRBV20-1 to TRBJ1-2; tentatively, D is TRBD1 (5 bases). The CDR3 is made up of 13 amino acids. V dropped 3 bases and J dropped 5 bases, with 13 bases sitting between them. Per the germline V gene, CDR1 is DFQATT and CDR2 is SNEGSKA (reference sequence). The DNA for the CDR3 is TGCAGTGCTAGTATCCGGGGGTCTTATGGCTACACCTTC. Protein sequence: CSASIRGSYGYTF.

The V gene is TRBV7-9, the J gene TRBJ1-1; 9 nucleotides align to TRBD1. Germline V lookup: CDR1 SEHNR, CDR2 FQNEAQ (reference sequence). With 2 bases clipped from V and 5 bases from J, the junction kept 3 bases outside the gene matches. This CDR3 has 14 amino acids. The CDR3 nucleotides read TGTGCCAGCAGCTTATGGGACAGGGTGACTGAAGCTTTCTTT. Residues: CASSLWDRVTEAFF. The full variable domain, completed using reference TRBV7-9 and TRBJ1-1, is DTGVSQNPRHKITKRGQNVTFRCDPISEHNRLYWYRQTLGQGPEFLTYFQNEAQLEKSRLLSDRFSAERPKGSFSTLEIQRTEQGDSAMYLCASSLWDRVTEAFFGQGTRLTVV.

The chain employs TRBV19 and TRBJ1-5; 7 bases agree with TRBD1. The length of the CDR3 is 16 residues. Germline V gives CDR1 LNHDA, CDR2 SQIVND (reference sequence). The J segment lost 1 base and the V segment lost 4 bases, leaving 7 bases of the junction unmatched. CDR3 region: CASSTRTGVSNQPQHF. For the CDR3, the DNA is TGTGCCAGTAGTACTCGAACAGGGGTGAGCAATCAGCCCCAGCATTTT.

The chain couples TRBV6-5 to TRBJ2-1; 7 bases map to TRBD1. The V and J ends lost 7 bases and 14 bases, in that order; junction bases with no gene match: 14. Germline V gene data show CDR1 as MNHEY and CDR2 as SVGAGI. This CDR3 has 13 amino acids. The CDR3 spells CASKRQPEQGEFF. The CDR3 region has the DNA TGTGCCAGCAAGCGACAGCCTGAGCAGGGGGAGTTCTTC.

The chain joins TRBV4-1 to TRBJ2-5; D is unclear. V lost 5 bases, J lost 4 bases, and 17 bases lay in between. This CDR3 has 15 residues. Germline lookup yields CDR1 MGHRA and CDR2 YSYEKL. Here the CDR3 reads CASSNFGRASETQYF. The CDR3 DNA reads as TGCGCCAGCAGCAATTTTGGAAGAGCTTCAGAGACCCAGTACTTC.

This clone was seen just once. The rearrangement uses TRBV18 and TRBJ1-2; D is ambiguous. The germline CDR1 and CDR2 sequences are KGHSH and LQKENI. The CDR3 is 15 amino acids. The V and J ends lost 5 bases and 8 bases respectively, with 21 bases between them. For the CDR3, the DNA is TGTGCCAGCTCATCATCCGAGAGAGGGAGGGTAGGCTACACCTTC. This gives the protein CASSSSERGRVGYTF.

The rearrangement uses TRBV5-1 and TRBJ2-5; the match to TRBD1 covers 8 bases. The germline gives CDR1 SGHRS, CDR2 YFSETQ. Germline trimming cut 2 bases from V and 4 bases from J; bases unmatched to any gene: 7. The CDR3 runs 15 residues. CDR3 bases: TGCGCCAGCAGCTTACTCCCAGGGGGCCTAGAGACCCAGTACTTC. Amino acids: CASSLLPGGLETQYF.

This chain joins TRBV18 and TRBJ1-2, with 7 nucleotides matching TRBD1. Germline lookup yields CDR1 KGHSH and CDR2 LQKENI. Germline trimming cut 5 bases from V and 3 bases from J; bases unmatched to any gene: 12. The CDR3 runs 16 residues. The CDR3 protein is CASSSPTRGSDYGYTF. Here the CDR3 DNA reads TGTGCCAGCTCATCCCCTACCAGGGGGAGCGACTATGGCTACACCTTC.

The V call is TRBV19, the J call TRBJ1-1; D ambiguous. The germline gives CDR1 LNHDA, CDR2 SQIVND (reference sequence). This CDR3 is 14 amino acids long. Between the trimmed V and J ends, which lost 6 bases and 5 bases, there was a span of 16 bases. As DNA, the CDR3 is TGTGCCAGTAGCACTAGGTTAGGGTGGACTGAAGCTTTCTTT. Its translation is CASSTRLGWTEAFF. The entire variable domain, with the rest obtained from reference TRBV19 and TRBJ1-1, is as follows: DGGITQSPKYLFRKEGQNVTLSCEQNLNHDAMYWYRQDPGQGLRLIYYSQIVNDFQKGDIAEGYSVSREKKESFPLTVTSAQKNPTAFYLCASSTRLGWTEAFFGQGTRLTVV.